This T cell receptor (beta chain) derives from a study of regulatory T cells in long-lasting Graves disease. According to the study, TCR beta libraries were built with iRepertoire HTBI primers and CDR3-region Arm-PCR. TCRdb called the multiplex PCR reads again in MiXCR, with one record for every CDR3 protein. Altogether some 500,000 distinct CDR3 sequences are present, roughly 16% being singletons, with the ten largest covering 20% to 30%. The CDR3 has 11 residues. Per germline, CDR1 SNHLY and CDR2 FYNNEI. Remarks on this clonotype: Possible read error: a much larger clone is one base away.

The sample's time point: newly diagnosed GD, antithyroid drugs for less than 3 months. Making the TCR library involved RNA that had been extracted from PBMCs. From an endocrinology department in Xi'an, China, came the patients. The same specimen was also included in a second study, on T cells in Graves' hyperthyroidism and ophthalmopathy. That work states: The patients, who ranged from 18 to 65 in age, presented with newly diagnosed hyperthyroidism lasting under 2 months.

Sequencing used peripheral blood mononuclear cells (PBMCs), obtained at new diagnosis, from a patient treated with antithyroid drugs. V is TRBV2 and J is TRBJ2-7, with D unclear. The clonotype comes from a woman aged 35-60 years with Graves disease. The CDR3 loop reads CANSKVEIQYF. The CDR3 DNA reads as TGTGCCAACAGTAAAGTGGAGATACAGTACTTC.